This TCR beta chain was recovered during a study of blood T cell repertoires in COVID-19. Across the whole study: Samples taken during acute and convalescent COVID-19 were collected in the United States, Italy and Spain. Sources were T cells, B-cell-depleted T cells, or PBMCs; the material itself was cDNA or gDNA.

The germline gives CDR1 SGHAT, CDR2 FQNNGV. V was trimmed by 1 base and J by 3 bases, leaving 12 bases between them. There are 16 residues in the CDR3. As originally analysed: Reference gene primer amplification gave estimated nucleated cell counts. Clones were read by immunoSEQ multiplex PCR, and TCRdb kept only the in-frame ones, dropping some. The V and J calls and clone size are taken from that table; D and trimming were inferred from the DNA. Of around 170,000 clones listed, roughly 80% are singletons. This TCR derives from a woman aged 35 to 49 with acute or convalescent COVID-19. The sample was peripheral blood. The chain combines TRBV11-2 with TRBJ1-4, with a possible D match to TRBD1 (6 bases). The CDR3 loop is CASSLGIQGANEKLFF. CDR3 bases: TGTGCCAGCAGCTTAGGGATACAGGGAGCTAATGAAAAACTGTTTTTT.